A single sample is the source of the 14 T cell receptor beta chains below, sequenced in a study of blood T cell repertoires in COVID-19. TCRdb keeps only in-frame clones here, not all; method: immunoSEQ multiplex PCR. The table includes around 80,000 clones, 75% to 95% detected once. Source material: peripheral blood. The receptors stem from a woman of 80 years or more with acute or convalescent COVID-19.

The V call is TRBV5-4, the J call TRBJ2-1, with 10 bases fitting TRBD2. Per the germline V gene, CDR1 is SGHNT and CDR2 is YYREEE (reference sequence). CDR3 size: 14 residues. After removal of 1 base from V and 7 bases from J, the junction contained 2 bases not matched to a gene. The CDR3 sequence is CASSLSGGANEQFF. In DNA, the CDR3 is TGTGCCAGCAGCTTGAGCGGGGGGGCTAATGAGCAGTTCTTC.

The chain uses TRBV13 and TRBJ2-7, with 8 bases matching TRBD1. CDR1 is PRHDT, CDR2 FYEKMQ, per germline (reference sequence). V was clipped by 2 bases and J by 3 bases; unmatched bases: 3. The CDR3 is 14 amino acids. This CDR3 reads CASSLQGAVYEQYF. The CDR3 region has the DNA TGTGCCAGCAGCTTACAGGGGGCGGTCTACGAGCAGTACTTC.

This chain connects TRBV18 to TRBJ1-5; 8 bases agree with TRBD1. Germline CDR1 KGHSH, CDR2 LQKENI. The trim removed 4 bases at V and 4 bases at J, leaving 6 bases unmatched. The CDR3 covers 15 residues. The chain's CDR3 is CASSLGQGRNQPQHF. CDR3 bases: TGTGCCAGCTCACTTGGACAGGGTAGAAATCAGCCCCAGCATTTT.

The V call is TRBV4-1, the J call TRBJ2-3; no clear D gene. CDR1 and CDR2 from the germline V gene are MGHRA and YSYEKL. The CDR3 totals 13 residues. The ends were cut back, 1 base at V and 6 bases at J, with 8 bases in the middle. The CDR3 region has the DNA TGCGCCAGCAGCCAAGTATCCCCGGATACGCAGTATTTT. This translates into CASSQVSPDTQYF.

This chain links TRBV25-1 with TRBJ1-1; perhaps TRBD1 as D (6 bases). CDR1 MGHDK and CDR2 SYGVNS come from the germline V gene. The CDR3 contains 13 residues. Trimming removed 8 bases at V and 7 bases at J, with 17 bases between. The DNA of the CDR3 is TGTGCCAGCGGGTTACAGGGAGGGGATGAAGCTTTCTTT. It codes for CASGLQGGDEAFF.

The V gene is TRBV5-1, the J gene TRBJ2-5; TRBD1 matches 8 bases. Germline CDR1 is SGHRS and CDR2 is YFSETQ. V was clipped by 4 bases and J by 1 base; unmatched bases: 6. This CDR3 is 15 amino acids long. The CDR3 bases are TGCGCCAGCAGCCTCGAAGGACAGGGCCAAGAGACCCAGTACTTC. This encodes CASSLEGQGQETQYF.

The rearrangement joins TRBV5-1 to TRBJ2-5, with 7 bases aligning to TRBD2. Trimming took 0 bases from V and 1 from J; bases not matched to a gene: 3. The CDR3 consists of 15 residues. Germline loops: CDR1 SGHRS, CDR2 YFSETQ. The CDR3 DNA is TGCGCCAGCAGCTTGGTCGGGAGGAGCCAAGAGACCCAGTACTTC. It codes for CASSLVGRSQETQYF.

The CDR3 DNA sequence: TGTGCCAGCAGCTCGAGCGGGGGTGGAGAGCAGTACTTC. Translation: CASSSSGGGEQYF. The chain combines TRBV7-3 with TRBJ2-7, with TRBD2 identical over 8 bases. The CDR3 is made up of 13 amino acids. CDR1 is SGHTA, CDR2 FQGTGA, per germline. J lost 7 bases, V lost 4 bases, and 6 bases had no gene match.

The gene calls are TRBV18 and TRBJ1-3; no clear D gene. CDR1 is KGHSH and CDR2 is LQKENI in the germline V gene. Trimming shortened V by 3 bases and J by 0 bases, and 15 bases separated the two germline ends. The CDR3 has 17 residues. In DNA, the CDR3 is TGTGCCAGCTCACCTCCCATGGCGGGAGGCTCTGGAAACACCATATATTTT. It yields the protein CASSPPMAGGSGNTIYF.

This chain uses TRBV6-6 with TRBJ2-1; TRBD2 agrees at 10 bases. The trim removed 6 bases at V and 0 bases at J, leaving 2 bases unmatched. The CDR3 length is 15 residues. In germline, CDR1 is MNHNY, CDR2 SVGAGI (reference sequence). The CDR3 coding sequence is TGTGCCAGCAGGGCTAGCGGGGGCTCCTACAATGAGCAGTTCTTC. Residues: CASRASGGSYNEQFF.

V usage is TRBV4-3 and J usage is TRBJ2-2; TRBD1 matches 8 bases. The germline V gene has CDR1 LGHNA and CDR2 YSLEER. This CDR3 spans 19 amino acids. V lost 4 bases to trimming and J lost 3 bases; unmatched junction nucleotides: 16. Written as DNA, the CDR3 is TGCGCCAGCAGCCCGGCAGGGACAGGAGTAAAAAGGGACACCGGGGAGCTGTTTTTT. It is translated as CASSPAGTGVKRDTGELFF.

CDR3 protein: CASSVEGGAGSPLHF. CDR3 nucleotide sequence: TGTGCCAGCAGCGTAGAAGGGGGGGCAGGTTCACCCCTCCACTTT. The chain combines TRBV9 with TRBJ1-6; D is possibly TRBD1 (6 bases). The length of the CDR3 is 15 residues. The V gene's germline CDR1 is SGDLS and CDR2 YYNGEE. Trimming took off 0 bases at V and 9 bases at J, with 13 bases between the two ends.

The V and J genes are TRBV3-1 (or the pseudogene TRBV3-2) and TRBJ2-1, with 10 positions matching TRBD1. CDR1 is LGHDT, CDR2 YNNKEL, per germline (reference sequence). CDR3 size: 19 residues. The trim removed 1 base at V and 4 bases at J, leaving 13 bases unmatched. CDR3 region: CASSQAGAWGQGTYNEQFF. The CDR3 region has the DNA TGTGCCAGCAGCCAAGCCGGCGCTTGGGGACAGGGGACTTACAATGAGCAGTTCTTC.

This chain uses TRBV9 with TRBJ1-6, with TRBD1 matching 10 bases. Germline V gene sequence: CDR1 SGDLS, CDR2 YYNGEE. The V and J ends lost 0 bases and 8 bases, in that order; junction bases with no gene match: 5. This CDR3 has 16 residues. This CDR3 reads CASSVDGTGDYSPLHF. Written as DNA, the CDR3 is TGTGCCAGCAGCGTAGATGGGACAGGGGACTATTCACCCCTCCACTTT.